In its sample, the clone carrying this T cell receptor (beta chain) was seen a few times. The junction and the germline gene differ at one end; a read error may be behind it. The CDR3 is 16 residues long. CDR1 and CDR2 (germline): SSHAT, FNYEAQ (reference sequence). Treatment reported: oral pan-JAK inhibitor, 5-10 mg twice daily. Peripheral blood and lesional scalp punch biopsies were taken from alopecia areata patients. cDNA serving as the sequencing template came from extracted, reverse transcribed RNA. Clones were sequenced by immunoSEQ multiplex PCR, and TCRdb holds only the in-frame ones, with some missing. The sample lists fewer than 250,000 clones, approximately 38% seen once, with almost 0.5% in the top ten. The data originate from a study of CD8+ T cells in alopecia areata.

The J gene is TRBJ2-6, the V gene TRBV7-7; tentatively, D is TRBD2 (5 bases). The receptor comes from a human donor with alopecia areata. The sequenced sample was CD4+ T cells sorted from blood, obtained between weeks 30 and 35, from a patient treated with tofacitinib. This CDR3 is CASSRGLISGANVLTF. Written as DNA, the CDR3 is TGTGCTAGCAGCAGAGGACTGATCTCTGGGGCCAACGTCCTGACTTTC.